This T cell receptor (beta chain) was identified in a study of shared clonotypes between healthy human individuals. Study-wide results and limits: Incompleteness in sorted-subset sequencing, despite large depth, was shown by rarefaction.

With respect to this clone: Its antigen is still unknown.

The CDR3 is 17 amino acids. Germline CDR1 and CDR2: SGDLS and YYNGEE. Trimming at V came to 4 bases and at J to 2 bases, leaving 4 bases not matched to a gene. Only in-frame clones appear in the TCRdb table, and some are missing; sequencing was by immunoSEQ multiplex PCR. The sample consists of roughly 2.6 million clones, roughly 92% of them appearing once. The sequence was obtained from a young man in good health. The sample was naive CD4+ T cells sorted from blood. The subset denotes: CD45RA+ positively selected. V usage is TRBV9 and J usage is TRBJ2-1, with TRBD2 identical over 15 bases. The CDR3 sequence is CASSSGLAGGTYNEQFF. The CDR3 DNA follows: TGTGCCAGCAGCTCCGGACTAGCGGGAGGGACCTACAATGAGCAGTTCTTC.